Included here is one T cell receptor beta chain sequence, with context. The data are from a study of shared clonotypes between healthy human individuals. Study at large: In total, the donors were a couple of women and a few men aged 18 to 49.

Input per replicate PCR of unsorted PBMC was 250 to 300 ng DNA, corresponding to 33,000 or so T cell genomes. Scientists sequenced DNA from unsorted PBMC on ten immunoSEQ deep assay plates. Sequencing was performed with immunoSEQ multiplex PCR; in TCRdb, only in-frame clones are kept and a portion is missing. In the table there are a few hundred thousand clones, about 80% of which are singletons. CDR3 size: 13 residues. V shed 0 bases and J shed 6 bases, with 10 bases lying between them. The V gene's germline CDR1 is SGHRS and CDR2 YFSETQ. Each sample came from a Caucasian adult donor living in Nashville, Tennessee.

This receptor was obtained from a woman in her thirties or forties in good health. Some clones in this sample may be carry-over from other donors' samples. V gene TRBV5-1 combines with J gene TRBJ2-7; D gene unclear. What was sequenced was PBMCs. Here the CDR3 DNA reads TGCGCCAGCAGCTTGGCCCAATCGGCCGAGCAGTACTTC. It encodes CASSLAQSAEQYF.